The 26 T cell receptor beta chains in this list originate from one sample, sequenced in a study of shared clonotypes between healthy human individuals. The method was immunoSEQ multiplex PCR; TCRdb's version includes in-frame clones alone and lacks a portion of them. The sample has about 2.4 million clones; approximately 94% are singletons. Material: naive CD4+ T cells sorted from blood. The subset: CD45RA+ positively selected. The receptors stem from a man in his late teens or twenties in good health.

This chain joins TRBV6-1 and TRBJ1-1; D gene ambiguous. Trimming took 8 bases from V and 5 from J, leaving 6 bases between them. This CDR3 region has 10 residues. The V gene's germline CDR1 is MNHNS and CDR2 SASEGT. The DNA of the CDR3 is TGTGCCAGCTTCGGGACTGAAGCTTTCTTT. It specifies CASFGTEAFF.

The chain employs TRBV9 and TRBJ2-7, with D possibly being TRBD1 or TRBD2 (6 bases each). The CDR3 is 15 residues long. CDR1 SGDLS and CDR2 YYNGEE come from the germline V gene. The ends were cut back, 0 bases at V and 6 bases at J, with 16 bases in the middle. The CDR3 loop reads CASSVAPGAESEQYF. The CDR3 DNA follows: TGTGCCAGCAGCGTAGCTCCGGGGGCGGAAAGCGAGCAGTACTTC.

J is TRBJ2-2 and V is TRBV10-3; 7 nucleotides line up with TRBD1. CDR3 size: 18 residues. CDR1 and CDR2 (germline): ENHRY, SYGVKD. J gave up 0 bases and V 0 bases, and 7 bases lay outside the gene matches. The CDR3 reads CAISESFGRGPNTGELFF. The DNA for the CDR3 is TGTGCCATCAGTGAGTCCTTCGGAAGGGGGCCGAACACCGGGGAGCTGTTTTTT.

CDR3 region: CAWSREGGHSSYEQYF. The CDR3 DNA reads as TGTGCCTGGAGTCGGGAAGGGGGACATTCCTCCTACGAGCAGTACTTC. This chain uses TRBV30 with TRBJ2-7, with D possibly being TRBD1 (6 bases). Germline CDR1 reads GTSNPN; CDR2 reads SVGIG (reference sequence). The germline V and J ends were trimmed by 2 bases and 0 bases, with 17 bases remaining between them. This CDR3 has 16 amino acids.

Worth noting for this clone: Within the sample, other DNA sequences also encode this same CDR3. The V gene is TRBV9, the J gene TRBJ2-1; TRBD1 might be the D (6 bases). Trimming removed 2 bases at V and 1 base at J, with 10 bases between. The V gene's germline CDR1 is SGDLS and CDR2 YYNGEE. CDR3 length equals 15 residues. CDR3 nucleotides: TGTGCCAGCAGCGTTTTAGGGGGTTCCTACAATGAGCAGTTCTTC. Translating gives CASSVLGGSYNEQFF.

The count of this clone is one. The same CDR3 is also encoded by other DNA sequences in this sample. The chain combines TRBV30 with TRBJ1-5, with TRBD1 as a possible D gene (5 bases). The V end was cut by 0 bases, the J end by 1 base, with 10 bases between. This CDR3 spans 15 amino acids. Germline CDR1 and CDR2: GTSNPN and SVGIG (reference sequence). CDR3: CAWSVGDSSNQPQHF. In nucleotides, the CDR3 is TGTGCCTGGAGTGTTGGAGACAGCAGCAATCAGCCCCAGCATTTT.

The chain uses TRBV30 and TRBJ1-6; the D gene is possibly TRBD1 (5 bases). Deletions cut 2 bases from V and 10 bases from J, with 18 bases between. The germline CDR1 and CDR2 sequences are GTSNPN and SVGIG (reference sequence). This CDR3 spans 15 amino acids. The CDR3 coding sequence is TGTGCCTGGAGTTCACCCGGGTTGGGGCGATCACCCCTCCACTTT. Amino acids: CAWSSPGLGRSPLHF.

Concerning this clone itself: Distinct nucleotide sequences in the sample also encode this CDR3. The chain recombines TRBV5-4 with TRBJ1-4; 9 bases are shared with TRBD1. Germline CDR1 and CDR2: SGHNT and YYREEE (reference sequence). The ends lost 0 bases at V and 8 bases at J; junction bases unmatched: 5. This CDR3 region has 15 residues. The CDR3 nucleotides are TGTGCCAGCAGCTTGGCGGGACAGGGTAACGAAAAACTGTTTTTT. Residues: CASSLAGQGNEKLFF.

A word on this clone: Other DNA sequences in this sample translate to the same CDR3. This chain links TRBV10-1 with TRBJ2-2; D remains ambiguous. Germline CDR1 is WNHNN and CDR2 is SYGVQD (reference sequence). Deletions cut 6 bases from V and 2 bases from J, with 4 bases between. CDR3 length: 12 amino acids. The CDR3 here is CASRGNTGELFF. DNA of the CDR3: TGCGCCAGCAGGGGAAACACCGGGGAGCTGTTTTTT.

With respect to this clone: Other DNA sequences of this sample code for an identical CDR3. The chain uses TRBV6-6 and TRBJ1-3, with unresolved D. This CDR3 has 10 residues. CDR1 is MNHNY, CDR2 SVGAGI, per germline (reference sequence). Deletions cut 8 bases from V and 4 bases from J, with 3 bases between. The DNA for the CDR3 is TGTGCCAGCCGCGGAAACACCATATATTTT. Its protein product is CASRGNTIYF.

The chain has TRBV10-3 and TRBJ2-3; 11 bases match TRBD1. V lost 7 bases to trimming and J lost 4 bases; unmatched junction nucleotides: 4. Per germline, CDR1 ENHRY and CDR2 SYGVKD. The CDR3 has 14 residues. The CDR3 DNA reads TGTGCCATCACAGGGACAGGGGGACCAGATACGCAGTATTTT. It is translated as CAITGTGGPDTQYF.

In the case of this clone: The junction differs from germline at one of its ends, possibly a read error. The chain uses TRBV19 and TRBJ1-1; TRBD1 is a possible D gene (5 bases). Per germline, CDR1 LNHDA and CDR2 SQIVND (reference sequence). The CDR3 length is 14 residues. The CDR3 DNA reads TGTGCCAGTAGAAAACGGGGGACCAACATTGAAGCTTTCTTT. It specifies CASRKRGTNIEAFF.

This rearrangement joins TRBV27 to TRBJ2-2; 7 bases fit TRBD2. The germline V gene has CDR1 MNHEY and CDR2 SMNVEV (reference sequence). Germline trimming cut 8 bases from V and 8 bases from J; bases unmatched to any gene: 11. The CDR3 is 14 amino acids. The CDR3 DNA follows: TGTGCCAGCCGCGGCGCGGGGGACCGGGGGGAGCTGTTTTTT. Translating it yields CASRGAGDRGELFF.

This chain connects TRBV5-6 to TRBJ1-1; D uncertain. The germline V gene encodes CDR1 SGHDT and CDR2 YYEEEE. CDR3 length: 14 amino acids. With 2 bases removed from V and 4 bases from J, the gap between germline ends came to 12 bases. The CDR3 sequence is CASSFTSTATEAFF. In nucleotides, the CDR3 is TGTGCCAGCAGCTTTACGTCTACAGCCACTGAAGCTTTCTTT.

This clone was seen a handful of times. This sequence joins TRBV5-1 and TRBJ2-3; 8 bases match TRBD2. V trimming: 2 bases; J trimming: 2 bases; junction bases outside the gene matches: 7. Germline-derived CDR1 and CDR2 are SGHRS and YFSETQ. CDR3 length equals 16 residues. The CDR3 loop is CASSLQAGAFTDTQYF. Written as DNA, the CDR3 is TGCGCCAGCAGCTTACAAGCGGGGGCCTTCACAGATACGCAGTATTTT.

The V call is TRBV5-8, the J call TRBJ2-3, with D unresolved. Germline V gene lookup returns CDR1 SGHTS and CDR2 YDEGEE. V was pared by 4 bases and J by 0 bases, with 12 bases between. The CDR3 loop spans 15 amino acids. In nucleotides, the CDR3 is TGTGCCAGCAGCCCCCCATGGCCCAGCACAGATACGCAGTATTTT. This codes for CASSPPWPSTDTQYF.

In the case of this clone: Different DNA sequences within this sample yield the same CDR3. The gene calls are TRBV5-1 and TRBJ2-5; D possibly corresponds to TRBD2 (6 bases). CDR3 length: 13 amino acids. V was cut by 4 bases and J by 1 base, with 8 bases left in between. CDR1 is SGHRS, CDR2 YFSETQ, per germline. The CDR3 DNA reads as TGCGCCAGCAGCCGGGGACTCCAAGAGACCCAGTACTTC. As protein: CASSRGLQETQYF.

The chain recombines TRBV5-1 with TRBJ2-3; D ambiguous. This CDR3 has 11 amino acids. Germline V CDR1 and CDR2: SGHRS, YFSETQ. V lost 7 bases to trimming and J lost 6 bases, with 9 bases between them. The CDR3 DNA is TGCGCCAGCCCCCCCACGGATACGCAGTATTTT. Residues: CASPPTDTQYF.

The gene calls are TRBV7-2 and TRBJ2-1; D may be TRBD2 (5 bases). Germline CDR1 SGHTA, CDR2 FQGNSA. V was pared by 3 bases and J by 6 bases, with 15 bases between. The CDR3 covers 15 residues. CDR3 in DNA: TGTGCCAGCAGCTTGGCCGAACTAGTCGGCAATGAGCAGTTCTTC. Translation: CASSLAELVGNEQFF.

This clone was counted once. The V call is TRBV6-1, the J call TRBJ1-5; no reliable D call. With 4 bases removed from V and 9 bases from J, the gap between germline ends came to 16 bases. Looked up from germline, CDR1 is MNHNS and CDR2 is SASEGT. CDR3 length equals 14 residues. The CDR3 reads CASSGEAGGLPQHF. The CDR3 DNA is TGTGCCAGCAGTGGTGAGGCAGGCGGCTTGCCCCAGCATTTT.

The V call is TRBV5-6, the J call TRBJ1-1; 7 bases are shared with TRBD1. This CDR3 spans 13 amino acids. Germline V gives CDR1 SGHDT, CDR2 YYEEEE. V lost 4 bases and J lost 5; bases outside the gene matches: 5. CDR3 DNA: TGTGCCAGCAGCCCCGACAGGGTAACTGAAGCTTTCTTT. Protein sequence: CASSPDRVTEAFF. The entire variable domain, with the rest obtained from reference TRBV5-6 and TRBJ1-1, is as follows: DAGVTQSPTHLIKTRGQQVTLRCSPKSGHDTVSWYQQALGQGPQFIFQYYEEEERQRGNFPDRFSGHQFPNYSSELNVNALLLGDSALYLCASSPDRVTEAFFGQGTRLTVV.

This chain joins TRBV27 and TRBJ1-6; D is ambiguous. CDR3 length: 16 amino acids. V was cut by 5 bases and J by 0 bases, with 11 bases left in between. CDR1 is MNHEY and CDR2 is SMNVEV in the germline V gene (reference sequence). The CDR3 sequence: CASSITTSSYNSPLHF. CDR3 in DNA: TGTGCCAGCAGTATAACAACGAGCTCCTATAATTCACCCCTCCACTTT.

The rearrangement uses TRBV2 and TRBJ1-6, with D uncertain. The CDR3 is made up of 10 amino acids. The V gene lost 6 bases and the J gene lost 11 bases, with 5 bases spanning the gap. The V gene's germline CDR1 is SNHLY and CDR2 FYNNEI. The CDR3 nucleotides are TGTGCCAGCAGAGCCGCACCCCTCCACTTT. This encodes CASRAAPLHF.

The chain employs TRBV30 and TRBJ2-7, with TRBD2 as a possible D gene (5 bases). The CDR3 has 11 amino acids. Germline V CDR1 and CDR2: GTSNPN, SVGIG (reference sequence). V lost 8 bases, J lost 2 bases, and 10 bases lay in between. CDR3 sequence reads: CAAAGAYEQYF. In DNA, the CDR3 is TGTGCCGCGGCGGGTGCCTACGAGCAGTACTTC.

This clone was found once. CDR3 DNA: TGTGCCAGTAGTATAGGAACAGGGGGAAGCACAGATACGCAGTATTTT. It specifies CASSIGTGGSTDTQYF. V gene TRBV19 combines with J gene TRBJ2-3; TRBD1 aligns across 8 bases. The V segment lost 1 base and the J segment 0 bases; nucleotides outside the gene matches: 3. The CDR3 spans 16 residues. Germline loops: CDR1 LNHDA, CDR2 SQIVND (reference sequence).

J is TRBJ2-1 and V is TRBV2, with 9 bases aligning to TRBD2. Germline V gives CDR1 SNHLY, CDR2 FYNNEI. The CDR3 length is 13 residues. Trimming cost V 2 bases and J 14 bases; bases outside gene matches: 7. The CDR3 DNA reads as TGTGCCAGCAGTGAAATTAGCGGGAGTTATAAGTTCTTC. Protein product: CASSEISGSYKFF.